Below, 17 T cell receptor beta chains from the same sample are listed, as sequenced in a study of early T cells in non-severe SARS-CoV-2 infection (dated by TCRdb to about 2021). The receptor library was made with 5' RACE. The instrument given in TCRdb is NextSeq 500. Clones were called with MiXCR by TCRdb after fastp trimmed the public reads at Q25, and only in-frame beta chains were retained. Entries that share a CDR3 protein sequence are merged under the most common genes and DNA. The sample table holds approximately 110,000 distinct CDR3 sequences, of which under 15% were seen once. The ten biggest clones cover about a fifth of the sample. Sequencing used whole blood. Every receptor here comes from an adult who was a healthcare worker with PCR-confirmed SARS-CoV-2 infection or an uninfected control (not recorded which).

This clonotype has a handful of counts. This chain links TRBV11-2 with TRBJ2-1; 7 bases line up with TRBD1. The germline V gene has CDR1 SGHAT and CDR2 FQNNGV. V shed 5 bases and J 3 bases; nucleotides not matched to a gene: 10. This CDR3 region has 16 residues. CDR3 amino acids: CASSSHDRAFYNEQFF. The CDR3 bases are TGTGCCAGCAGCAGCCACGACAGGGCCTTCTACAATGAGCAGTTCTTC.

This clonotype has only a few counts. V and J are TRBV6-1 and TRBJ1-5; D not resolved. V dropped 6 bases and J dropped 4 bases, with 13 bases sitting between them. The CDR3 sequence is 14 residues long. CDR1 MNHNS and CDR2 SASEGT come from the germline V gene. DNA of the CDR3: TGTGCCAGCAGGGCCGCCGGGGAGAATCAGCCCCAGCATTTT. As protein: CASRAAGENQPQHF.

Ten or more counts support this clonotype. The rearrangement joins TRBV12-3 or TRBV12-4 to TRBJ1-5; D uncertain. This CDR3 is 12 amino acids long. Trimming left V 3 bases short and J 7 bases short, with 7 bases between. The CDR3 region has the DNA TGTGCCAGCAGTTTTGAGTCCCAGCCCCAGCATTTT. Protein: CASSFESQPQHF.

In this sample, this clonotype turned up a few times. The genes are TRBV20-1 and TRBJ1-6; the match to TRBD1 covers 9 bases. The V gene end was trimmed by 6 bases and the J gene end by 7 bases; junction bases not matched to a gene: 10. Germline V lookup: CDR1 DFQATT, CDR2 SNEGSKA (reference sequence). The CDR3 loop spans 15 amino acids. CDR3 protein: CSANAGTGLNSPLHF. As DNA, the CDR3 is TGCAGTGCCAACGCCGGGACAGGGCTAAATTCACCCCTCCACTTT.

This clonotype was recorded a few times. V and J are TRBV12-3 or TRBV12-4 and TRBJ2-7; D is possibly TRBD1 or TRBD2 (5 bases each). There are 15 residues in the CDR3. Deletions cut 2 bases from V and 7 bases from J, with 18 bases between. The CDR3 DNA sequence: TGTGCCAGCAGTTTAATACGGGACCGGTCCTCGGAGCAGTACTTC. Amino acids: CASSLIRDRSSEQYF.

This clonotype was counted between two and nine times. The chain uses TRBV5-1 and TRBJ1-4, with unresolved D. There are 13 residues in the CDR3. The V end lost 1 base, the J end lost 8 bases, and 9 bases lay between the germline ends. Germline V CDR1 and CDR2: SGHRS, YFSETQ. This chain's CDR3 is CASSLYRAEKLFF. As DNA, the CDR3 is TGCGCCAGCAGCTTGTATAGGGCCGAAAAACTGTTTTTT.

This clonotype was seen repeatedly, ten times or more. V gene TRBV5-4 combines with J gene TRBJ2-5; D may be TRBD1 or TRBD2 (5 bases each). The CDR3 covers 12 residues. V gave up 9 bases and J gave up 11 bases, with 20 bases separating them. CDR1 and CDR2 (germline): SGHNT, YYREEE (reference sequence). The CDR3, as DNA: TGTGCCACCACTACTCCCGGGACCCCGCAGTACTTC. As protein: CATTTPGTPQYF.

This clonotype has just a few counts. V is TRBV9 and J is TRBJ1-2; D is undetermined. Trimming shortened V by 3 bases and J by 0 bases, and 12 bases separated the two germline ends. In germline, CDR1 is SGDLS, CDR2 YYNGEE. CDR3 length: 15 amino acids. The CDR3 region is CASSEGVGANYGYTF. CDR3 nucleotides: TGTGCCAGCAGCGAGGGAGTTGGGGCTAACTATGGCTACACCTTC.

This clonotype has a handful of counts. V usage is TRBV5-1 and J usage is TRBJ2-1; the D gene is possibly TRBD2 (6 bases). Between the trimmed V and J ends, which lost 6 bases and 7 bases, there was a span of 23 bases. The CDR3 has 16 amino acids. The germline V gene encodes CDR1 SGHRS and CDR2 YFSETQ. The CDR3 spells CASTFIGGTGGNEQFF. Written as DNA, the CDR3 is TGCGCCAGCACCTTTATCGGCGGGACTGGGGGGAATGAGCAGTTCTTC. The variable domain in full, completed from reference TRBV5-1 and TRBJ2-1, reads KAGVTQTPRYLIKTRGQQVTLSCSPISGHRSVSWYQQTPGQGLQFLFEYFSETQRNKGNFPGRFSGRQFSNSRSEMNVSTLELGDSALYLCASTFIGGTGGNEQFFGPGTRLTVL.

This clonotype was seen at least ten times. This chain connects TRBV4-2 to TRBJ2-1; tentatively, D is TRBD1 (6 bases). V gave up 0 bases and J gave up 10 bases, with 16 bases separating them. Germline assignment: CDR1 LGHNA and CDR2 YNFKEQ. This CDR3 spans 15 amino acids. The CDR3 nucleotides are TGTGCCAGCAGCCAAGAGAATAACTTGAGGGGGGAGCAGTTCTTC. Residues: CASSQENNLRGEQFF.

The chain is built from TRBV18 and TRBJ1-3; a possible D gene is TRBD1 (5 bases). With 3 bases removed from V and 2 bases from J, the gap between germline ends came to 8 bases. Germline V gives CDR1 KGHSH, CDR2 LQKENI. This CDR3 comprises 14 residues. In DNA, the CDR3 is TGTGCCAGCTCACCTAGGGACGCTGGAAACACCATATATTTT. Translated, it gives CASSPRDAGNTIYF.

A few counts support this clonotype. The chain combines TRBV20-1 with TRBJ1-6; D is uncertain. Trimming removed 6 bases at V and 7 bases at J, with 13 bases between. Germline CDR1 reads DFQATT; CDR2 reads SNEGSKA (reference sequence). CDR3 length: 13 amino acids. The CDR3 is CSASGIKNSPLHF. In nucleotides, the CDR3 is TGCAGTGCGTCCGGGATCAAGAATTCACCCCTCCACTTT.

CDR3 sequence: CASSQEGRVVEKLFF. CDR3 nucleotide sequence: TGCGCCAGCAGCCAAGAAGGGCGGGTGGTTGAAAAACTGTTTTTT. This chain uses TRBV4-1 with TRBJ1-4, with no clear D. Germline CDR1 is MGHRA and CDR2 is YSYEKL. Trimming removed 0 bases at V and 7 bases at J, with 12 bases between. The CDR3 length is 15 residues.

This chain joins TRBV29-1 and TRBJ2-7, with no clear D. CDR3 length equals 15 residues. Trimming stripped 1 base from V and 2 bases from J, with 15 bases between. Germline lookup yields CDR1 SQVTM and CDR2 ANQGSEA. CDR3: CSVEGVFPQTYEQYF. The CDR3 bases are TGCAGCGTTGAAGGAGTTTTCCCACAGACCTACGAGCAGTACTTC.

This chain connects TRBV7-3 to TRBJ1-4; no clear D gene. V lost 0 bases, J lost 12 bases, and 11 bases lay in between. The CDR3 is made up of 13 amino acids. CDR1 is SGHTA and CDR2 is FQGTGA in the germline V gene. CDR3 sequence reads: CASSLTPSGQLFF. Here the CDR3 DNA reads TGTGCCAGCAGCTTAACCCCCAGCGGGCAACTGTTTTTT.

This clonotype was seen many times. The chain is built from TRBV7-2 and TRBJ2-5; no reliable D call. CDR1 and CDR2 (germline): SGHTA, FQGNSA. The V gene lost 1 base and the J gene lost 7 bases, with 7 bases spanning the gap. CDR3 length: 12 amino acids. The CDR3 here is CASSLEVGTQYF. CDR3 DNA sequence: TGTGCCAGCAGCTTAGAGGTTGGGACCCAGTACTTC.

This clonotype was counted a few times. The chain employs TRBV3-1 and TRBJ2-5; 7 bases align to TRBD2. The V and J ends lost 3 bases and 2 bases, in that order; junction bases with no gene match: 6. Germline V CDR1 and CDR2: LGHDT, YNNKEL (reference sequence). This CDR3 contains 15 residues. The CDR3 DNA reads TGTGCCAGCAGCCAGGGGGGGGTCTTTCAAGAGACCCAGTACTTC. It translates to CASSQGGVFQETQYF.